A selection of T cell receptor beta chains follows, all from one sample in a study of cytomegalovirus exposure and HLA in healthy donors. Generated by immunoSEQ multiplex PCR, the TCRdb table keeps only in-frame clones and is missing some. In the table there are about 160,000 clones, approximately 80% of which are singletons. Material: PBMCs. The receptors were gathered from a man between 45 and 60 years old in good health and CMV-seropositive. Both conserved end residues are part of each CDR3. The order of the fields is CDR3 DNA, CDR3 protein, D gene, V gene, J gene, clone size. D genes are given only for firm matches. Clone size is shown for a subset of rows, as once, few, many or a class of expanded clone.

CDR3 DNA: TGTGCCAGCAGCCAAGTAAGGGGGCGAGAGACCCAGTACTTC; CDR3 protein: CASSQVRGRETQYF; D gene: TRBD1; V gene: TRBV14; J gene: TRBJ2-5; clone size: -
CDR3 DNA: TGTGCCAGTTATAGCGGGGACCAAGAGACCCAGTACTTC; CDR3 protein: CASYSGDQETQYF; D gene: TRBD2; V gene: TRBV6-5; J gene: TRBJ2-5; clone size: -
CDR3 DNA: TGTGCCAGCAGCGGACTAGCGTTGTTCTTC; CDR3 protein: CASSGLALFF; D gene: TRBD2; V gene: TRBV11-2; J gene: TRBJ2-1; clone size: once
CDR3 DNA: TGCGCCAGCAGCTCCCGGGACAGAGGATTGATTCCTGATGGTGAGCAGTTCTTC; CDR3 protein: CASSSRDRGLIPDGEQFF; D gene: TRBD1; V gene: TRBV10-1; J gene: TRBJ2-1; clone size: -
CDR3 DNA: TGTGCCAGCAGCCTTCCCGACAGGGCTTCGAACACCGGGGAGCTGTTTTTT; CDR3 protein: CASSLPDRASNTGELFF; D gene: TRBD1; V gene: TRBV5-6; J gene: TRBJ2-2; clone size: -
CDR3 DNA: TGTGCCAGCAGTGCCCCCGGGATGAGGGGACACCATGGCTACACCTTC; CDR3 protein: CASSAPGMRGHHGYTF; D gene: -; V gene: TRBV6-1; J gene: TRBJ1-2; clone size: -
CDR3 DNA: TGTGCCAGCAGCCGCGACAGGGACAATGAAAAACTGTTTTTT; CDR3 protein: CASSRDRDNEKLFF; D gene: TRBD1; V gene: TRBV11-2; J gene: TRBJ1-4; clone size: once
CDR3 DNA: TGTGCCAGCAGCCAACCTAGCGGGCAGAACACCGGGGAGCTGTTTTTT; CDR3 protein: CASSQPSGQNTGELFF; D gene: TRBD2; V gene: TRBV6-6; J gene: TRBJ2-2; clone size: few
CDR3 DNA: TGTGCCAGCAGTCCCGGGACTAAGCAGTTCTTC; CDR3 protein: CASSPGTKQFF; D gene: TRBD2; V gene: TRBV2; J gene: TRBJ2-1; clone size: -
CDR3 DNA: TGTGCCAGCAGCCTGGGACTAGCGGGGGGAAATGAGCAGTTCTTC; CDR3 protein: CASSLGLAGGNEQFF; D gene: TRBD2; V gene: TRBV7-9; J gene: TRBJ2-1; clone size: -
CDR3 DNA: TGCGCCAGCAGTGAGTCGCCGCTGCGGGGGGGCACAGATACGCAGTATTTT; CDR3 protein: CASSESPLRGGTDTQYF; D gene: TRBD2; V gene: TRBV10-2; J gene: TRBJ2-3; clone size: once
CDR3 DNA: TGTGCCAGCAGCATCGGGGACAGGGCAAGCTCTGGGGCCAACGTCCTGACTTTC; CDR3 protein: CASSIGDRASSGANVLTF; D gene: TRBD1; V gene: TRBV5-4; J gene: TRBJ2-6; clone size: -
CDR3 DNA: TGTGCCAGCAGCTTGACGGCACTTAGGAGCTCCTACGAGCAGTACTTC; CDR3 protein: CASSLTALRSSYEQYF; D gene: -; V gene: TRBV5-6; J gene: TRBJ2-7; clone size: -
CDR3 DNA: TGTGCCAGCAGCCTCCGGACAGGGATCTCTGGAAACACCATATATTTT; CDR3 protein: CASSLRTGISGNTIYF; D gene: TRBD1; V gene: TRBV7-8; J gene: TRBJ1-3; clone size: -
CDR3 DNA: TGTGCCACCAGCAGATCTGGACAGGCTCAGGGCTACACCTTC; CDR3 protein: CATSRSGQAQGYTF; D gene: TRBD1; V gene: TRBV15; J gene: TRBJ1-2; clone size: few
CDR3 DNA: TGTGCCACCAGCCGCGGGGACCGCCAGCCCCAGCATTTT; CDR3 protein: CATSRGDRQPQHF; D gene: -; V gene: TRBV15; J gene: TRBJ1-5; clone size: -